This T cell receptor beta chain comes out of a study of regulatory T cells in long-lasting Graves disease. Relying on iRepertoire HTBI primers and Arm-PCR of CDR3 regions, the team built TCR beta libraries. Via MiXCR, TCRdb re-called the multiplex PCR reads, giving one row per CDR3 protein. The table has approximately 230,000 distinct CDR3 sequences, about 16% seen once. This clonotype was counted many times. With 2 bases removed from V and 7 bases from J, the gap between germline ends came to 12 bases. The CDR3 is 13 residues long. The germline CDR1 and CDR2 sequences are DFQATT and SNEGSKA (reference sequence). Described time point: newly diagnosed GD, antithyroid drugs for less than 3 months. PBMCs provided the RNA from which the TCR library was made.

Here the sequenced sample was peripheral blood mononuclear cells (PBMCs), taken at new diagnosis, from a patient treated with antithyroid drugs. The chain has TRBV20-1 and TRBJ2-1; perhaps TRBD2 as D (5 bases). This receptor was identified in a female donor with Graves disease. CDR3 in DNA: TGCAGTGCTAGACCCCGGGATTTTAATGAGCAGTTCTTC. Residues: CSARPRDFNEQFF.